This T cell receptor beta chain originates from a study of monozygotic twins with inflammatory bowel disease. Regarding the study as a whole: A reduction in TCRbeta diversity (inverse Simpson) was seen in IBD patients relative to healthy co-twins. Clonotypes shared with others were fewer in IBD patients than in healthy twins, especially with disease activity.

The team made cDNA by running eight separate reactions for each sample. No DNA is given; TCRdb re-called the 5' RACE reads and lists each CDR3 protein once. The sample data list 310,000 or so distinct CDR3 sequences. A word on this clonotype: Its specificity is unknown.

The CDR3 is 18 amino acids. This receptor was taken from a human donor with ulcerative colitis or Crohn's disease, or a healthy co-twin of an affected twin (not recorded which). The material sequenced was blood. The J gene is TRBJ2-1, the V gene TRBV12-3 or TRBV12-4; TCRdb's D call of TRBD2 is untestable without DNA. CDR3: CASSLLASGAPTYNEQFF.